What follows is one T cell receptor beta chain and its context. What it binds is unknown. The source of the sample is a study of cytomegalovirus exposure and HLA in healthy donors. Study as a whole: Sequencing of some 190 million T cells in an earlier analysis found around 100 million unique TCR beta sequences.

The V gene's germline CDR1 is MRHNA and CDR2 SNTAGT. Trimming took 0 bases from V and 6 from J, leaving 17 bases between them. The CDR3 is 16 residues long. With 60 Vbeta and 13 Jbeta primers, the PCR was carried out. Authors' methods: A later analysis tallied approximately 78 million unique TCR beta chains, about 9.9 million of them shared. The table came from immunoSEQ multiplex PCR; TCRdb's copy has only in-frame clones and leaves some out. The V and J calls and clone size come from that table; D and trimming were worked out from the DNA. The profile shows about 150,000 clones, nearly 80% of them singletons. Broader study findings: The study designated 150 to 200 TCR beta chains cytomegalovirus-associated. Per published accounts, TCR beta sequences correctly predicted the HLA-A and HLA-B alleles of most subjects.

The TCR comes from a woman in her thirties or forties in good health and CMV-seronegative. The sequencing input was PBMCs. The chain recombines TRBV6-4 with TRBJ1-2; tentatively, D is TRBD1 (5 bases). CDR3 in DNA: TGTGCCAGCAGTGACTCGTTTAGGGGTTTCGGAAATGGCTACACCTTC. Its translation: CASSDSFRGFGNGYTF.